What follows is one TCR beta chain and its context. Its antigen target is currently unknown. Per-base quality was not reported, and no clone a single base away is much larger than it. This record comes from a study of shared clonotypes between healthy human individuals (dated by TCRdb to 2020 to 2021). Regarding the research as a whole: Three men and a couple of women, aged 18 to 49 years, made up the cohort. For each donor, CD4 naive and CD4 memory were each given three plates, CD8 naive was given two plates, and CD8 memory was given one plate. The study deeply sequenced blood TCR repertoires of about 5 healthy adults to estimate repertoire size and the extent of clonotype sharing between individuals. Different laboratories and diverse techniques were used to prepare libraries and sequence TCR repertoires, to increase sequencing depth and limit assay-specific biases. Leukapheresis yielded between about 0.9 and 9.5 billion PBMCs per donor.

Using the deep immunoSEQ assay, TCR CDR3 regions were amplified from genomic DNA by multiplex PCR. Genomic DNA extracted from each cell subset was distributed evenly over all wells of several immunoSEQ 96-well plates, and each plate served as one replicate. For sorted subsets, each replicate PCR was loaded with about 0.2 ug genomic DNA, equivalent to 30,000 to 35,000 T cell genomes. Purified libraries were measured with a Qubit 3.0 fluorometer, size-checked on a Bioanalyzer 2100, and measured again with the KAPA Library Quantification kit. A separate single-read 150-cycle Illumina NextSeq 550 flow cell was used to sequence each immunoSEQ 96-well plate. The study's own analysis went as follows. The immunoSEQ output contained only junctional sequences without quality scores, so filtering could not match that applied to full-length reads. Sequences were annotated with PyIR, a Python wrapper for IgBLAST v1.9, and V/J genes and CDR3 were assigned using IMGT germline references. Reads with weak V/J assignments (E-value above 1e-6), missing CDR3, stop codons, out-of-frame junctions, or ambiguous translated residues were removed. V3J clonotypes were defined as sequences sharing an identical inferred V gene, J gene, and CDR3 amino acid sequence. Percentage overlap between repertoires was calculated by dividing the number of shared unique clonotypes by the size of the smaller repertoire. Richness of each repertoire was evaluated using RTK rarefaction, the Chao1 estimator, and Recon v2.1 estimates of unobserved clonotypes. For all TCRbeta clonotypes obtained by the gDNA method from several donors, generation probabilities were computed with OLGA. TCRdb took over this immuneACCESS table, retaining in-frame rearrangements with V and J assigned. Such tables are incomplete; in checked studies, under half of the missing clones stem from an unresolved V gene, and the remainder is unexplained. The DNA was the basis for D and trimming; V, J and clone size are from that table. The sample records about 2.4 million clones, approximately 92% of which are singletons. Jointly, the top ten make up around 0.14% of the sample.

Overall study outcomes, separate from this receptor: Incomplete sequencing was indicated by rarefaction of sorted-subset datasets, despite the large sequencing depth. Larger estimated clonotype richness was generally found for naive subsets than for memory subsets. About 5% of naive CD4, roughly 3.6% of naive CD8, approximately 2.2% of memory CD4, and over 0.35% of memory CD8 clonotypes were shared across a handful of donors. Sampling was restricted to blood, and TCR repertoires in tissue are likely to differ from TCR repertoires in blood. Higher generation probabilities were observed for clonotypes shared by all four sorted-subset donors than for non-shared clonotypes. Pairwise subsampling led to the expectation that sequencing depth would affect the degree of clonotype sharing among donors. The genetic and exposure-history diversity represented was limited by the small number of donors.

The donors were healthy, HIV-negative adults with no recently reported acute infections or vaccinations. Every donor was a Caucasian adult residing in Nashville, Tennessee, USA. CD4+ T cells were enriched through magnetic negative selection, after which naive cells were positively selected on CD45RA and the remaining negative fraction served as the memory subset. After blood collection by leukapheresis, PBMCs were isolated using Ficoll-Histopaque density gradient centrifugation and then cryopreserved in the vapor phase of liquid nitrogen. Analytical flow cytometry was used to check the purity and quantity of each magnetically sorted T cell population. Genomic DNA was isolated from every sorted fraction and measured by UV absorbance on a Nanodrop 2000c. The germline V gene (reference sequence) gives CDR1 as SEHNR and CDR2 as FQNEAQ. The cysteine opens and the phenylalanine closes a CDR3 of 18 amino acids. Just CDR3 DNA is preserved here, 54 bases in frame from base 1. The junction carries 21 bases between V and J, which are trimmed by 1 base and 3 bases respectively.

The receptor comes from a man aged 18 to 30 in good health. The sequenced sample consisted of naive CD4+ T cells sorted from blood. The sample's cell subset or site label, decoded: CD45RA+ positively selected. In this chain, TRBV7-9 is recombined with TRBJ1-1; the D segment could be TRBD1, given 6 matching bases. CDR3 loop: CASSLVGKARTVDTEAFF. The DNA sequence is TGTGCCAGCAGCTTAGTTGGTAAGGCACGGACAGTTGACACTGAAGCTTTCTTT. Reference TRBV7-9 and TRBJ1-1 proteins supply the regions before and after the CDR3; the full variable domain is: DTGVSQNPRHKITKRGQNVTFRCDPISEHNRLYWYRQTLGQGPEFLTYFQNEAQLEKSRLLSDRFSAERPKGSFSTLEIQRTEQGDSAMYLCASSLVGKARTVDTEAFFGQGTRLTVV.